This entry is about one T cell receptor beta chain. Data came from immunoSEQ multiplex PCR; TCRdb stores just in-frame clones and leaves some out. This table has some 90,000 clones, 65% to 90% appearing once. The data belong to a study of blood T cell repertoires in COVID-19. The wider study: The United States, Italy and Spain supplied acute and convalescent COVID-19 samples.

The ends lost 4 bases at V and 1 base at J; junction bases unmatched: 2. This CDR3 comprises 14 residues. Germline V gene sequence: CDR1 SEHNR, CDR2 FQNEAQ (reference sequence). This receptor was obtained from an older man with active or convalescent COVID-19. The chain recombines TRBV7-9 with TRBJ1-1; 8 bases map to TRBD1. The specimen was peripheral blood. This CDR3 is CASSSQGANTEAFF. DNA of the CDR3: TGTGCCAGCAGCTCCCAGGGGGCGAACACTGAAGCTTTCTTT.